This TCR beta chain was obtained from a study of cytomegalovirus exposure and HLA in healthy donors. Study background: Later analysis reported that the 130 or so validation repertoires shared the platform of the 500 to 850 first-cohort repertoires.

On this clone: Its specificity is unknown.

Repertoires were generated with immunoSEQ multiplex PCR, while TCRdb's copy carries only in-frame clones and drops some. The sample yields around 49,000 clones, roughly 93% seen once. CDR3 length equals 14 residues. CDR1 and CDR2 from the germline V gene are SGHNT and YYREEE (reference sequence). The V segment lost 4 bases and the J segment 8 bases; nucleotides outside the gene matches: 4. Overall study results and limits: It was reportedly the case that the classifier diagnosed cytomegalovirus status with high specificity and sensitivity. Researchers catalogued over 150 TCR beta chains as cytomegalovirus-associated. Three CMV-associated chains proved CMV antigen-specific in vitro.

This sequence originates from a man between 18 and 29 years old in good health and CMV-seronegative. The J gene is TRBJ2-3, the V gene TRBV5-4; 13 bases fit TRBD2. Input material: PBMCs. The CDR3 nucleotides read TGTGCCAGCAGCGATAGACTAGCGGGAGGTACGCAGTATTTT. Its protein product is CASSDRLAGGTQYF.